This TCR beta chain was found in a study of blood T cell repertoires in COVID-19. Study as a whole: Collection of acute and convalescent COVID-19 samples took place in the United States, Italy and Spain. Sources were T cells, B-cell-depleted T cells, or PBMCs; the material itself was cDNA or gDNA.

Seattle's cohort entered during active infection and was followed longitudinally. Original handling: Reference gene primer amplification gave estimated nucleated cell counts. Libraries were prepared by immunoSEQ multiplex PCR; TCRdb keeps only in-frame clonotypes and omits some of them. That table furnishes V, J and clone size, whereas the DNA furnished D and trimming. The sample shows about 430,000 clones, 70% to 90% of them seen only once. Trimming removed 0 bases at V and 0 bases at J, with 9 bases between. This CDR3 is built from 15 residues. Germline V gene data show CDR1 as SGDLS and CDR2 as YYNGEE.

The V call is TRBV9, the J call TRBJ2-5, with D perhaps TRBD1 (5 bases). The TCR sequence derives from a man between 18 and 35 years old with COVID-19, enrolled during active disease. Sequencing used peripheral blood. This CDR3 is CASSVGGQYQETQYF. For the CDR3, the DNA is TGTGCCAGCAGCGTAGGGGGCCAGTACCAAGAGACCCAGTACTTC.